This T cell receptor (beta chain) was recovered during a study of blood T cell repertoires in COVID-19. Overall study: The cDNA or gDNA used as material had been derived from T cells, B-cell-depleted T cells, or PBMCs.

This clone has a handful of counts. Participants spanned ages about 18 to 95 years and resided in about two dozen US areas. Cohorts were assigned according to the clinical history that participants reported. Original processing notes: Using reference gene primer amplification, nucleated cell counts were estimated. Sequencing was performed with immunoSEQ multiplex PCR; in TCRdb, only in-frame clones are kept and a portion is missing. V and J calls and clone size are given by that table; D and trimming were obtained from the DNA. The data show under 200,000 clones, about 84% seen once. Sequenced input: PBMCs or T cells enriched from blood (not recorded which). The sequence was collected from a woman aged 40 to 50 with acute COVID-19.

The CDR3 DNA reads as TGTGCCAGTAGGGGACAGGGACCGTCGGCGGCTGAAGCTTTCTTT. Amino acids: CASRGQGPSAAEAFF. V is TRBV19 and J is TRBJ1-1; 9 nucleotides line up with TRBD1. The CDR3 length is 15 residues. Losses at the gene ends were 6 bases for V and 6 bases for J; bases not matched to a gene: 11. Germline CDR1 is LNHDA and CDR2 is SQIVND (reference sequence).